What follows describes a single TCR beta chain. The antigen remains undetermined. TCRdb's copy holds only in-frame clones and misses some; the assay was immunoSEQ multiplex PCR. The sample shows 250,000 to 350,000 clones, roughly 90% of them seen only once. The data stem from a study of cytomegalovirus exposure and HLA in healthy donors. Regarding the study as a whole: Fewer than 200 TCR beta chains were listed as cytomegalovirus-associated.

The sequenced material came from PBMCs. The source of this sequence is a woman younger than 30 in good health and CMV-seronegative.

CDR3 coding DNA: TGCGCCAGCCGGGGGGCTACATCCGACAATGAGCAGTTCTTC. Protein sequence: CASRGATSDNEQFF. The chain is built from TRBV4-1 and TRBJ2-1, with a possible D match to TRBD2 (7 bases). The CDR3 is 14 residues long. CDR1 is MGHRA and CDR2 is YSYEKL in the germline V gene. V lost 8 bases and J 5 bases, leaving 16 bases between the germline ends.